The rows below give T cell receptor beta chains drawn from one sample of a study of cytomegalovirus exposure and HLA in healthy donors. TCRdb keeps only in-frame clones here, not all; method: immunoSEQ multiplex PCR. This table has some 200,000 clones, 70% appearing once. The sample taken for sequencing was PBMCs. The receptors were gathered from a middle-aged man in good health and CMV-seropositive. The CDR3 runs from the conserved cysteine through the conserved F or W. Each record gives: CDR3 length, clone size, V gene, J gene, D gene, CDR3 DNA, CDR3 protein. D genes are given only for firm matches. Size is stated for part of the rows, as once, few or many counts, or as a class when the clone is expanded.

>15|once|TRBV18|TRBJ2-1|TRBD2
TGTGCCAGCTCACCGGGAACTAGCGGGGGCAATGAGCAGTTCTTC
CASSPGTSGGNEQFF
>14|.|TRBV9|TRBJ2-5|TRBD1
TGTGCCAGCAGCGCCTCACAGGGGGCCAGTACCCAGTACTTC
CASSASQGASTQYF
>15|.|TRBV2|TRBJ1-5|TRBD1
TGTGCCAGCAGCCCCGGACAGGGGGGCAATCAGCCCCAGCATTTT
CASSPGQGGNQPQHF
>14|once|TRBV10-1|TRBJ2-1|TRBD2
TGCGCCAGCAGTCGGACTAGCGGGGGAGGGGAGCAGTTCTTC
CASSRTSGGGEQFF
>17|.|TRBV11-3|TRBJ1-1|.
TGTGCCAGCAGCCACGGGGGGAATATAAAGGTCGGAACGGAAGCTTTCTTT
CASSHGGNIKVGTEAFF
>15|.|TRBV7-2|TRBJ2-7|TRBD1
TGTGCCAGCAGGCAACAGGGGGCTGATTTCTACGAGCAGTACTTC
CASRQQGADFYEQYF
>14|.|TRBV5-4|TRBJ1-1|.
TGTGCCAGCAGCGCGGAGACGGTGAACACTGAAGCTTTCTTT
CASSAETVNTEAFF
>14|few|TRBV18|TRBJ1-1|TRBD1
TGTGCCAGCTCAGCGACAGGGATGAACACTGAAGCTTTCTTT
CASSATGMNTEAFF
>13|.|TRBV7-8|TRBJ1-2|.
TGTGCCAGCAGCCCACAGGGTAGGAGTGGCTACACCTTC
CASSPQGRSGYTF
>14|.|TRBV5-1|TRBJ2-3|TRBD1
TGCGCCAGCAGCTTCGGACAGGTAACAGATACGCAGTATTTT
CASSFGQVTDTQYF
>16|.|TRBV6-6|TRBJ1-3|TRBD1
TGTGCCAGCAGTACCTCCGGGACAGGGTACGGAAACACCATATATTTT
CASSTSGTGYGNTIYF
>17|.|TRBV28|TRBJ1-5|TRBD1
TGTGCCAGCAGTTCACCCCCCGAAAGGGGGCGCAACCAGCCCCAGCATTTT
CASSSPPERGRNQPQHF
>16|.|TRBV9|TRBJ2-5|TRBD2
TGTGCCAGCAGCCTCGGGACTAGCGGGGGCCAAGAGACCCAGTACTTC
CASSLGTSGGQETQYF
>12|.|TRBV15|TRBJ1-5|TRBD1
TGTGCCACCAGCATTGGACAGGGTTCCCAGCATTTT
CATSIGQGSQHF
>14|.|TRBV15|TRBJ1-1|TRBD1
TGTGCCACCAGTACAGACAGGGAGAGGGCTGAAGCTTTCTTT
CATSTDRERAEAFF
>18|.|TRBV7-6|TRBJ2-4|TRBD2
TGTGCCAGCAGCCGGGGACTAGCGGGGGGGCGAGCCAAAAACATTCAGTACTTC
CASSRGLAGGRAKNIQYF
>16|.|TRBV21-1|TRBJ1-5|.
TGTGCCAGCAGCAAAGCCCGGGATCAGAGCAATCAGCCCCAGCATTTT
CASSKARDQSNQPQHF
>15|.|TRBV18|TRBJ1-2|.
TGTGCCAGCTCACCACAAGAGGGTTCCAACTATGGCTACACCTTC
CASSPQEGSNYGYTF
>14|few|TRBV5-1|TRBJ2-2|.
TGCGCCAGCAGCTCGACAGTTAACACCGGGGAGCTGTTTTTT
CASSSTVNTGELFF
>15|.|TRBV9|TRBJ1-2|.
TGTGCCAGCAGCGCTTCCTCAGGGTTTAACTATGGCTACACCTTC
CASSASSGFNYGYTF
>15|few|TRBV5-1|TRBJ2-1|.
TGCGCCAGCAGCTTGTGGTCCCAAGTCGGCAATGAGCAGTTCTTC
CASSLWSQVGNEQFF
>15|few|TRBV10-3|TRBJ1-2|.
TGTGCCATCAGTGAGTCCGAGACCCACACGGGAGGCTACACCTTC
CAISESETHTGGYTF
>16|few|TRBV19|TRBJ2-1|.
TGTGCCAGTAGTATAATGGCTAGCGTCGGGTACAATGAGCAGTTCTTC
CASSIMASVGYNEQFF
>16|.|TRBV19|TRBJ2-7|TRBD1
TGTGCCAGTAGTATCCTCAAGGGACAGGGGTCCTACGAGCAGTACTTC
CASSILKGQGSYEQYF
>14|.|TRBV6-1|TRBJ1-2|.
TGTGCCAGCAGTTCATTTACAGGGATGAGCGGCTACACCTTC
CASSSFTGMSGYTF
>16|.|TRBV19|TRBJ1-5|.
TGTGCCAGTTGGGGGGGTCCAAGGGGCCCAAATCAGCCCCAGCATTTT
CASWGGPRGPNQPQHF
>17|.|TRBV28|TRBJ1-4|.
TGTGCCAGCAGAGCCGTCATACGACAGTCAACTAATGAAAAACTGTTTTTT
CASRAVIRQSTNEKLFF
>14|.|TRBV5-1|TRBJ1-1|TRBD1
TGCGCCAGCAGCGGGGGGACAGCAGCCACTGAAGCTTTCTTT
CASSGGTAATEAFF
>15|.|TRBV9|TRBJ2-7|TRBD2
TGTGCCAGCAGCGCAGACTTGCGGGGGGGCTACGAGCAGTACTTC
CASSADLRGGYEQYF
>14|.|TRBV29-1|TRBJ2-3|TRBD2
TGCAGCGTTGAAGGACTAGCGGGGAAAGATACGCAGTATTTT
CSVEGLAGKDTQYF
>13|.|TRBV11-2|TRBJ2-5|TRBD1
TGTGCCAGCAGCCCTAGGGGGCGGGAGACCCAGTACTTC
CASSPRGRETQYF
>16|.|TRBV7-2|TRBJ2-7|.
TGTGCCAGCAGCCTGAGGACAGCACCTCTATTCTACGAGCAGTACTTC
CASSLRTAPLFYEQYF
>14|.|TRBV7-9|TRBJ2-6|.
TGTGCCAGCAGCCGTGGAGTCGGGGCCAACGTCCTGACTTTC
CASSRGVGANVLTF
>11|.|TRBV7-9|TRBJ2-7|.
TGTGCCAGCAGCTTTAACTACGAGCAGTACTTC
CASSFNYEQYF
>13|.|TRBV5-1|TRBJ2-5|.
TGCGCCAGCAGCGCTCAGGGGTCGGGGACCCAGTACTTC
CASSAQGSGTQYF
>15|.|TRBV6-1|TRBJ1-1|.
TGTGCCAGCAGTGAACGGTCAGGGGCCTACACTGAAGCTTTCTTT
CASSERSGAYTEAFF
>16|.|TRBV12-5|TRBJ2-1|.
TGTGCTAGTGGTTTGGTAGGGGGGGCCGGGCACAATGAGCAGTTCTTC
CASGLVGGAGHNEQFF
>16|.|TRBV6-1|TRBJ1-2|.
TGTGCCAGCAGAGAAGATTTTTCGAGGGCTAACTATGGCTACACCTTC
CASREDFSRANYGYTF
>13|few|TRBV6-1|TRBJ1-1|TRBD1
TGTGCCAGCAGCAGGGGGCTGGGGACTGAAGCTTTCTTT
CASSRGLGTEAFF
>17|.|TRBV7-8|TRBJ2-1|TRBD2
TGTGCCAGCAGCTTAGTGGAGGGACTAGCGACCTACAATGAGCAGTTCTTC
CASSLVEGLATYNEQFF
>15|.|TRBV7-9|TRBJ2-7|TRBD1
TGTGCCAGCAGCCCCTGGACAGGCCTGACCTACGAGCAGTACTTC
CASSPWTGLTYEQYF
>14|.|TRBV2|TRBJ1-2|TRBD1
TGTGCCAGCAGTGAAACAGGGGGCATCTATGGCTACACCTTC
CASSETGGIYGYTF
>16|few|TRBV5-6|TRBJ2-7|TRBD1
TGTGCCAGCAGCTTGGCCGGGACAGGGGGCCTGTACGAGCAGTACTTC
CASSLAGTGGLYEQYF
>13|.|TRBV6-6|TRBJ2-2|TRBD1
TGTGCCAGCAGAAGACAGGGGGGCGGGGAGCTGTTTTTT
CASRRQGGGELFF
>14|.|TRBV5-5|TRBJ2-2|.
TGTGCCAGCAGCTTGGAAAGGGGGACCGGGGAGCTGTTTTTT
CASSLERGTGELFF
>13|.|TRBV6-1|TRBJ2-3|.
TGTGCCAGCAGTGCACAGGGTACAGATACGCAGTATTTT
CASSAQGTDTQYF
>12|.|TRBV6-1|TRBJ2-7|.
TGTGCCAGCAGTTTCGGGACAAACGAGCAGTACTTC
CASSFGTNEQYF
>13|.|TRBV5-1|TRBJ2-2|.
TGCGCCAGCAGCTTAGAGACAACCGGGGAGCTGTTTTTT
CASSLETTGELFF
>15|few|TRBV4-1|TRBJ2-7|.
TGCGCCAGCAGCCAAGGATTTGGGAGCACCTACGAGCAGTACTTC
CASSQGFGSTYEQYF
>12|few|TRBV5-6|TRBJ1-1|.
TGTGCCAGCAGCTTGGGGAGGTATGAAGCTTTCTTT
CASSLGRYEAFF
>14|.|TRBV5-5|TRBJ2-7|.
TGTGCCAGCAGCTTTGGGGGGAGCTCCTACGAGCAGTACTTC
CASSFGGSSYEQYF
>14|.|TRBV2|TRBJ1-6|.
TGTGCCAGCAGCCAGACAGTCCCGGGGGGACCCCTCCACTTT
CASSQTVPGGPLHF
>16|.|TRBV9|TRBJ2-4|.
TGTGCCAGCAGCGAAGGGATTGTACCCGGGGAAAACATTCAGTACTTC
CASSEGIVPGENIQYF
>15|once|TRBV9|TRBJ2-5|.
TGTGCCAGCAGCGTAGGAGTCGGACGCGGGGAGACCCAGTACTTC
CASSVGVGRGETQYF
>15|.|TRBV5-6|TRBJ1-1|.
TGTGCCAGCAGCGGCCGACGGACAATGAACACTGAAGCTTTCTTT
CASSGRRTMNTEAFF
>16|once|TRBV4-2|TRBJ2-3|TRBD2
TGTGCCAGCAGCCAAGAGCCTAGCGGGGGAGGAGATACGCAGTATTTT
CASSQEPSGGGDTQYF